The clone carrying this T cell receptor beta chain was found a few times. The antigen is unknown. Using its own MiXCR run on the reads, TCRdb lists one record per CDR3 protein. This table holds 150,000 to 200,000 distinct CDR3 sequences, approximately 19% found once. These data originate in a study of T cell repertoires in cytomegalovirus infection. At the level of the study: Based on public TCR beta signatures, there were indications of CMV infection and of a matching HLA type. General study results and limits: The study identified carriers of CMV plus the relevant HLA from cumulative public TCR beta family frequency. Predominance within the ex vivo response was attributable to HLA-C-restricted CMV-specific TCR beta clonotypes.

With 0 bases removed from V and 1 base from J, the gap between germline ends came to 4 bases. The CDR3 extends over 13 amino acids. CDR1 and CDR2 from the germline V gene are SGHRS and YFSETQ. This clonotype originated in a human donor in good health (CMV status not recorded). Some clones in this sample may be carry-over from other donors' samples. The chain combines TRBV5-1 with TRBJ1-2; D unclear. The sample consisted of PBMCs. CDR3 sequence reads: CASSLDINYGYTF. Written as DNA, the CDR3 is TGCGCCAGCAGCTTGGATATTAACTATGGCTACACCTTC.